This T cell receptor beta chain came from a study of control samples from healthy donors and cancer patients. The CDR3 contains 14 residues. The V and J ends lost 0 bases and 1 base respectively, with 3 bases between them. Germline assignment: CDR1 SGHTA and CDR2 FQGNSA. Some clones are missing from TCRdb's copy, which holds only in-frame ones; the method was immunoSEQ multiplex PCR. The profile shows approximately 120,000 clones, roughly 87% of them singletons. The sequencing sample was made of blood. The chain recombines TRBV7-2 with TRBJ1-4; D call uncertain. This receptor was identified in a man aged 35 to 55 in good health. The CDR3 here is CASSLAGTNEKLFF. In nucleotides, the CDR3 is TGTGCCAGCAGCTTAGCGGGAACTAATGAAAAACTGTTTTTT. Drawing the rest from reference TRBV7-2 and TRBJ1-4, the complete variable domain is GAGVSQSPSNKVTEKGKDVELRCDPISGHTALYWYRQSLGQGLEFLIYFQGNSAPDKSGLPSDRFSAERTGGSVSTLTIQRTQQEDSAVYLCASSLAGTNEKLFFGSGTQLSVL.